This T cell receptor (beta chain) came from a study of blood T cell repertoires in COVID-19. CDR3 length: 15 amino acids. Germline assignment: CDR1 LGHNA and CDR2 YSLEER. Trimming removed 0 bases from V and 6 bases from J, with 12 bases in between. Per the study methods: Scientists estimated how many nucleated cells there were by amplifying reference gene primers. Clones were read by immunoSEQ multiplex PCR, and TCRdb kept only the in-frame ones, dropping some. V and J calls and clone size are given by that table; D and trimming were obtained from the DNA. The sample shows over 90,000 clones, roughly four fifths of them seen only once.

This TCR derives from a man aged 50-59 years with active or convalescent COVID-19. Sequencing was performed on peripheral blood. The V call is TRBV4-3, the J call TRBJ1-5; perhaps TRBD1 as D (5 bases). Here the CDR3 DNA reads TGCGCCAGCAGCCAAGATCGGCAGGGAACTCAGCCCCAGCATTTT. Protein sequence: CASSQDRQGTQPQHF.